This T cell receptor beta chain was sequenced during a study of OX40 agonist ivuxolimab in advanced cancers. CDR3 size: 14 residues. Per the germline V gene, CDR1 is SQVTM and CDR2 is ANQGSEA. V was shortened by 7 bases and J by 2 bases, with 14 bases between the two germline ends. The data were produced by immunoSEQ multiplex PCR, yet TCRdb's version contains in-frame clones alone and is incomplete. The table includes roughly 100,000 clones, about 87% detected once. Study findings and constraints: Part of the nonresponder group also had normalized T-cell clonal expansion that was low.

As to this clone: Its antigen is still unknown.

This sequence was found in an adult with an advanced solid tumor such as melanoma, head and neck, liver or kidney cancer. The chain is built from TRBV29-1 and TRBJ2-2; unclear D gene. Here the sequenced sample was CD4+ or CD8+ T cells sorted from blood, taken in a trial of the OX40 agonist ivuxolimab. The CDR3 is CSALLFRNTGELFF. Written as DNA, the CDR3 is TGCAGCGCTCTACTTTTCCGAAACACCGGGGAGCTGTTTTTT.